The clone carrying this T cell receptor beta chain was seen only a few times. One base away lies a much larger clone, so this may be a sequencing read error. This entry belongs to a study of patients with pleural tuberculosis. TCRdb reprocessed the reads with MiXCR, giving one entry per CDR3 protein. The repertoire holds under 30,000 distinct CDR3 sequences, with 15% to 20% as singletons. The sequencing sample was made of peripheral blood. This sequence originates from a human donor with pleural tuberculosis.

This CDR3 reads CTSSLEGPRLYEQYF. The CDR3 DNA follows: TGTACCAGCAGCCTGGAAGGACCTCGCCTCTACGAGCAGTACTTC. J is TRBJ2-7 and V is TRBV3-1; D is ambiguous. CDR3 length: 15 amino acids. Germline CDR1 reads LGHDT; CDR2 reads YNNKEL (reference sequence).